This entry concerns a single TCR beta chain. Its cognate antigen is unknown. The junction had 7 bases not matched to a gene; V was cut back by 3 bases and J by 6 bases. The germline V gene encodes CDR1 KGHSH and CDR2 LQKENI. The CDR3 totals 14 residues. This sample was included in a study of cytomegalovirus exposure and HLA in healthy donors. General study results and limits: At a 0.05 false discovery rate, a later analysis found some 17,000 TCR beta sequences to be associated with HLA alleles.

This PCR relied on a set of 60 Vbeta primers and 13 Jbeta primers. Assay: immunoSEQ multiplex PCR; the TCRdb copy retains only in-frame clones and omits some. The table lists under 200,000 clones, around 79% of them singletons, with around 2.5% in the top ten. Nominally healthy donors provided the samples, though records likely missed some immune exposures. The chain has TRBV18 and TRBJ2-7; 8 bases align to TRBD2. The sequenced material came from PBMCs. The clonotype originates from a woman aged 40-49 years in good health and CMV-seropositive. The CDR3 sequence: CASSPLAGRSEQYF. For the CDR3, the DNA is TGTGCCAGCTCACCCCTAGCGGGCAGGAGCGAGCAGTACTTC.